One sample yielded the 30 T cell receptor beta chains listed below, sequenced in a study of cytomegalovirus exposure and HLA in healthy donors. PCR was performed using 60 Vbeta and 13 Jbeta primers. Sequencing was performed with immunoSEQ multiplex PCR; in TCRdb, only in-frame clones are kept and a portion is missing. The sample data list about 200,000 clones. The specimen sequenced was PBMCs. These receptors were obtained from a girl aged 2 to 9 in good health and CMV-seropositive.

The CDR3 DNA follows: TGTGCCAGCAGCCCAGAGGTCGGGAGGGCAGAAGATACGCAGTATTTT. It translates to CASSPEVGRAEDTQYF. The chain has TRBV11-1 and TRBJ2-3; TRBD2 agrees at 8 bases. Germline-derived CDR1 and CDR2 are SGHAT and FQDESV (reference sequence). V shed 5 bases and J 5 bases; nucleotides not matched to a gene: 12. CDR3 length equals 16 residues. The full variable domain, in which reference TRBV11-1 and TRBJ2-3 provide the parts outside the CDR3, is EAEVAQSPRYKITEKSQAVAFWCDPISGHATLYWYRQILGQGPELLVQFQDESVVDDSQLPKDRFSAERLKGVDSTLKIQPAELGDSAMYLCASSPEVGRAEDTQYFGPGTRLTVL.

The chain joins TRBV28 to TRBJ1-2; TRBD1 agrees at 7 bases. In germline, CDR1 is MDHEN, CDR2 SYDVKM. This CDR3 has 16 residues. V dropped 6 bases and J dropped 2; count of bases not matched to a gene: 12. This CDR3 is CASRGDRDSSNYGYTF. The CDR3 DNA follows: TGTGCCAGCAGAGGGGACCGGGACAGTTCCAACTATGGCTACACCTTC.

The V and J genes are TRBV5-1 and TRBJ1-1; the match to TRBD1 covers 9 bases. The CDR3 length is 16 residues. V gave up 4 bases and J gave up 8 bases; unmatched junction bases: 15. In germline, CDR1 is SGHRS, CDR2 YFSETQ. DNA for the CDR3: TGCGCCAGCAGCCCTGGGACAGGGTCGCCATCGCGGGAAGCTTTCTTT. Translating it yields CASSPGTGSPSREAFF. The entire variable domain, with the rest obtained from reference TRBV5-1 and TRBJ1-1, is as follows: KAGVTQTPRYLIKTRGQQVTLSCSPISGHRSVSWYQQTPGQGLQFLFEYFSETQRNKGNFPGRFSGRQFSNSRSEMNVSTLELGDSALYLCASSPGTGSPSREAFFGQGTRLTVV.

CDR3: CASSSDSPQSSYEQYF. Written as DNA, the CDR3 is TGTGCCAGCAGCTCCGACAGTCCTCAAAGCTCCTACGAGCAGTACTTC. The V and J genes are TRBV7-2 and TRBJ2-7; D is perhaps TRBD1 (5 bases). Trimming stripped 4 bases from V and 0 bases from J, with 16 bases between. The germline gives CDR1 SGHTA, CDR2 FQGNSA. This CDR3 has 16 amino acids.

The V gene is TRBV19, the J gene TRBJ2-1; perhaps TRBD1 as D (6 bases). Trimming shortened V by 5 bases and J by 2 bases, and 16 bases separated the two germline ends. In germline, CDR1 is LNHDA, CDR2 SQIVND (reference sequence). The CDR3 is made up of 16 amino acids. This CDR3 is CASSLSVGGPYNEQFF. CDR3 sequence (DNA): TGTGCCAGTAGTTTGTCGGTTGGGGGCCCCTACAATGAGCAGTTCTTC.

The chain has TRBV28 and TRBJ2-7; TRBD1 matches 9 bases. The CDR3 is made up of 13 amino acids. After removal of 10 bases from V and 5 bases from J, the junction contained 9 bases not matched to a gene. CDR1 is MDHEN and CDR2 is SYDVKM in the germline V gene. The CDR3 protein is CATHPGQGNEQYF. CDR3 sequence (DNA): TGTGCCACCCACCCGGGACAGGGAAACGAGCAGTACTTC.

The chain joins TRBV6-6 to TRBJ2-2; weak D call: TRBD2 (5 bases). V dropped 4 bases and J dropped 3 bases, with 6 bases sitting between them. The CDR3 extends over 13 amino acids. Germline CDR1 reads MNHNY; CDR2 reads SVGAGI (reference sequence). The CDR3 loop reads CASSSRDTGELFF. In DNA, the CDR3 is TGTGCCAGCAGTTCGCGGGACACCGGGGAGCTGTTTTTT.

The rearrangement joins TRBV5-1 to TRBJ1-1; D might be TRBD1 (5 bases). Trimming stripped 3 bases from V and 1 base from J, with 10 bases between. From germline, CDR1 is SGHRS and CDR2 YFSETQ. The CDR3 spans 14 residues. The CDR3, as DNA: TGCGCCAGCAGCTCGGGACTTCCGAACACTGAAGCTTTCTTT. It translates to CASSSGLPNTEAFF.

The chain recombines TRBV27 with TRBJ2-7; D possibly corresponds to TRBD2 (5 bases). CDR1 is MNHEY and CDR2 is SMNVEV in the germline V gene (reference sequence). The CDR3 extends over 14 amino acids. Between the trimmed V and J ends, which lost 6 bases and 2 bases, there was a span of 14 bases. The CDR3 region is CASRPGFTPYEQYF. The DNA of the CDR3 is TGTGCCAGCAGACCGGGGTTTACACCCTACGAGCAGTACTTC.

The chain couples TRBV7-9 to TRBJ2-7; D is perhaps TRBD2 (6 bases). The CDR3 covers 14 residues. The germline V gene has CDR1 SEHNR and CDR2 FQNEAQ (reference sequence). V lost 6 bases to trimming and J lost 3 bases, with 15 bases between them. The CDR3 sequence is CASRKGARDYEQYF. The CDR3 DNA follows: TGTGCCAGCAGGAAAGGGGCGCGGGACTACGAGCAGTACTTC.

This sequence joins TRBV30 and TRBJ1-1, with a weak D call TRBD1 (6 bases). Trimming removed 3 bases from V and 2 bases from J, with 19 bases in between. The CDR3 totals 16 residues. Germline lookup yields CDR1 GTSNPN and CDR2 SVGIG (reference sequence). The CDR3 DNA is TGTGCCTGGAGACCTACAGGGTTCGGGATCAACACTGAAGCTTTCTTT. Protein sequence: CAWRPTGFGINTEAFF.

The chain couples TRBV20-1 to TRBJ2-7, with TRBD2 matching over 7 bases. Germline lookup yields CDR1 DFQATT and CDR2 SNEGSKA (reference sequence). The J segment lost 3 bases and the V segment lost 5 bases, leaving 1 base of the junction unmatched. The CDR3 contains 11 residues. The CDR3 DNA sequence: TGCAGTGCTGGGGACTACTACGAGCAGTACTTC. It translates to CSAGDYYEQYF.

The chain is built from TRBV6-1 and TRBJ1-2, with D maybe TRBD1 (5 bases). V dropped 5 bases and J dropped 7 bases, with 11 bases sitting between them. This CDR3 is 12 amino acids long. Germline V gene sequence: CDR1 MNHNS, CDR2 SASEGT. The CDR3 nucleotides read TGTGCCAGCAGTTTTGTCGGGGGTGGCTACACCTTC. Translation: CASSFVGGGYTF.

The chain combines TRBV10-2 with TRBJ1-5; 9 bases are a match to TRBD1. This CDR3 is 18 amino acids long. The V gene's germline CDR1 is WSHSY and CDR2 SAAADI. V lost 2 bases, J lost 1 base, and 9 bases stayed unmatched. The CDR3 reads CASSEQGQGPGSNQPQHF. In DNA, the CDR3 is TGCGCCAGCAGTGAGCAAGGACAGGGGCCTGGCAGCAATCAGCCCCAGCATTTT.

This chain uses TRBV5-4 with TRBJ2-7; 10 positions match TRBD1. V lost 3 bases to trimming and J lost 3 bases; unmatched junction nucleotides: 6. Germline V lookup: CDR1 SGHNT, CDR2 YYREEE (reference sequence). The CDR3 has 15 residues. The CDR3 sequence: CASSSPGQGYYEQYF. In nucleotides, the CDR3 is TGTGCCAGCAGCTCGCCGGGACAGGGGTACTACGAGCAGTACTTC. Based on the CDR3 plus reference TRBV5-4 and TRBJ2-7, the full variable domain is ETGVTQSPTHLIKTRGQQVTLRCSSQSGHNTVSWYQQALGQGPQFIFQYYREEENGRGNFPPRFSGLQFPNYSSELNVNALELDDSALYLCASSSPGQGYYEQYFGPGTRLTVT.

The CDR3 DNA is TGTGCCAGCAGCTTGCCGGGACTAGACACCTACAATGAGCAGTTCTTC. Translation gives CASSLPGLDTYNEQFF. This chain connects TRBV5-6 to TRBJ2-1; the match to TRBD2 covers 8 bases. V was pared by 1 base and J by 2 bases, with 5 bases of the junction left unmatched. Per the germline V gene, CDR1 is SGHDT and CDR2 is YYEEEE. CDR3 length equals 16 residues.

The chain carries TRBV5-1 and TRBJ2-1; 9 bases are a match to TRBD1. Per the germline V gene, CDR1 is SGHRS and CDR2 is YFSETQ. The CDR3 totals 17 residues. The V and J ends lost 4 bases and 8 bases, in that order; junction bases with no gene match: 16. CDR3 region: CASSGPAGTGLVDEQFF. CDR3 bases: TGCGCCAGCAGCGGTCCCGCCGGGACAGGGTTAGTAGATGAGCAGTTCTTC. Drawing the rest from reference TRBV5-1 and TRBJ2-1, the complete variable domain is KAGVTQTPRYLIKTRGQQVTLSCSPISGHRSVSWYQQTPGQGLQFLFEYFSETQRNKGNFPGRFSGRQFSNSRSEMNVSTLELGDSALYLCASSGPAGTGLVDEQFFGPGTRLTVL.

The V gene is TRBV21-1, the J gene TRBJ1-5; the table's D call of TRBD1 was not tested on the DNA. TRBV21-1 is recorded as a pseudogene. CDR3 length equals 15 residues. The CDR3 protein is CASPYGQELGQPQHF. CDR3 nucleotide sequence: TGTGCCAGCCCCTACGGACAGGAATTAGGGCAGCCCCAGCATTTT.

V gene TRBV6-1 combines with J gene TRBJ1-5; D is possibly TRBD1 (5 bases). Deletions cut 2 bases from V and 2 bases from J, with 13 bases between. Germline CDR1 MNHNS, CDR2 SASEGT. The CDR3 consists of 16 residues. In DNA, the CDR3 is TGTGCCAGCAGTGAATGGGGGGATTTGGGCAATCAGCCCCAGCATTTT. Encoded protein: CASSEWGDLGNQPQHF.

This chain uses TRBV18 with TRBJ1-1; 7 bases match TRBD1. The CDR3 is made up of 13 amino acids. After removal of 4 bases from V and 5 bases from J, the junction contained 4 bases not matched to a gene. Looked up from germline, CDR1 is KGHSH and CDR2 is LQKENI. The CDR3 DNA reads as TGTGCCAGCTCACAAACAGGGGAAACTGAAGCTTTCTTT. It specifies CASSQTGETEAFF.

V is TRBV21-1 and J is TRBJ1-5. TRBV21-1 is marked as a pseudogene. This CDR3 is 15 amino acids long. CDR3 DNA: TGTGCCAGCAGCCACAAGGGAGTTGGTGGTCAGCCCCAGCATTTT. It yields the protein CASSHKGVGGQPQHF.

J is TRBJ2-7 and V is TRBV15; a weak D match, TRBD1 (5 bases). The CDR3 has 13 residues. CDR1 is LNHNV and CDR2 is YYDKDF in the germline V gene (reference sequence). The V gene lost 9 bases and the J gene lost 1 base, with 13 bases spanning the gap. The CDR3 here is CATQGGESYEQYF. CDR3 coding DNA: TGTGCCACTCAGGGTGGTGAATCCTACGAGCAGTACTTC.

Here the CDR3 reads CASSLGSVYGNTIYF. The DNA for the CDR3 is TGTGCCAGCAGCTTGGGGAGCGTGTATGGAAACACCATATATTTT. The chain combines TRBV5-6 with TRBJ1-3; D is unresolved. Germline loops: CDR1 SGHDT, CDR2 YYEEEE. The CDR3 extends over 15 amino acids. V lost 0 bases, J lost 3 bases, and 10 bases lay in between. The full variable domain, rest sourced from reference TRBV5-6 and TRBJ1-3, is DAGVTQSPTHLIKTRGQQVTLRCSPKSGHDTVSWYQQALGQGPQFIFQYYEEEERQRGNFPDRFSGHQFPNYSSELNVNALLLGDSALYLCASSLGSVYGNTIYFGEGSWLTVV.

The chain has TRBV6-1 and TRBJ2-7; D not resolved. The CDR3 totals 12 residues. Germline CDR1 is MNHNS and CDR2 is SASEGT. With 8 bases removed from V and 1 base from J, the gap between germline ends came to 9 bases. The CDR3 reads CASLRFSYEQYF. In DNA form, the CDR3 reads TGTGCCAGCTTGCGGTTTTCCTACGAGCAGTACTTC.

V and J are TRBV29-1 and TRBJ1-5; possible D gene TRBD1, 6 bases. From germline, CDR1 is SQVTM and CDR2 ANQGSEA. The CDR3 is 13 amino acids. V was clipped by 6 bases and J by 5 bases, with 14 bases between them. The CDR3 reads CSVGTGSDQPQHF. In DNA form, the CDR3 reads TGCAGCGTCGGTACAGGGTCGGATCAGCCCCAGCATTTT.

The chain carries TRBV30 and TRBJ2-7; 7 bases match TRBD2. The germline V gene has CDR1 GTSNPN and CDR2 SVGIG (reference sequence). There are 14 residues in the CDR3. V gave up 3 bases and J gave up 0 bases; unmatched junction bases: 5. The CDR3 loop reads CAWRLAGLSYEQYF. The CDR3 DNA sequence: TGTGCCTGGAGGTTAGCGGGTCTCTCCTACGAGCAGTACTTC.

This sequence joins TRBV5-5 and TRBJ2-7; TRBD2 matches at 11 bases. Germline CDR1 and CDR2: SGHKS and YYEKEE (reference sequence). The CDR3 has 16 residues. The J segment lost 1 base and the V segment lost 5 bases, leaving 8 bases of the junction unmatched. CDR3 in DNA: TGTGCCAGCAGTCGACATACTAGCGGGAGTTCCTACGAGCAGTACTTC. Amino acids: CASSRHTSGSSYEQYF.

V is TRBV28 and J is TRBJ1-1, with D perhaps matching TRBD1 (6 bases). With 3 bases removed from V and 8 bases from J, the gap between germline ends came to 13 bases. The CDR3 loop spans 13 amino acids. Germline assignment: CDR1 MDHEN and CDR2 SYDVKM. CDR3 protein: CASSLRLGQEAFF. CDR3 coding DNA: TGTGCCAGCAGTTTGCGTCTCGGACAGGAAGCTTTCTTT.

V gene TRBV7-9 combines with J gene TRBJ1-1; D is ambiguous. The CDR3 runs to 15 residues. Germline CDR1 is SEHNR and CDR2 is FQNEAQ (reference sequence). Deletions cut 1 base from V and 3 bases from J, with 12 bases between. The CDR3 DNA reads TGTGCCAGCAGCTTAGGAAGGACGGACTACACTGAAGCTTTCTTT. As protein: CASSLGRTDYTEAFF.

This chain connects TRBV6-1 to TRBJ1-2, with TRBD1 as a possible D gene (6 bases). Trimming removed 4 bases at V and 5 bases at J, with 17 bases between. The germline V gene encodes CDR1 MNHNS and CDR2 SASEGT. The CDR3 is made up of 15 amino acids. The CDR3 nucleotides read TGTGCCAGCAGTGCCCCTACCGGGACACTTTATGGCTACACCTTC. As protein: CASSAPTGTLYGYTF.